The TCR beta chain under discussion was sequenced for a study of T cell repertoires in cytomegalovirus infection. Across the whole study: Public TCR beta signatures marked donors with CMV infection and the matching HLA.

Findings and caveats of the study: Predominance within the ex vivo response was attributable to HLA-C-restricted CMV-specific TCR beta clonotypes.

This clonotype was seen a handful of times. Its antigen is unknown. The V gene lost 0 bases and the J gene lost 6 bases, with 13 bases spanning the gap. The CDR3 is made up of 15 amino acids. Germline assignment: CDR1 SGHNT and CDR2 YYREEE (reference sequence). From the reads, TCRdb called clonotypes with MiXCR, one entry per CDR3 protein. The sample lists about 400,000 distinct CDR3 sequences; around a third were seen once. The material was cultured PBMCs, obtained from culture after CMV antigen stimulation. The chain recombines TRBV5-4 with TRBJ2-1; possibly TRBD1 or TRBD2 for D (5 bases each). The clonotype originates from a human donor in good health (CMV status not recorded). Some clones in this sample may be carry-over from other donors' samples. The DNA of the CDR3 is TGTGCCAGCAGCTTGGTGTCCCGAGGGGTCAATGAGCAGTTCTTC. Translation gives CASSLVSRGVNEQFF. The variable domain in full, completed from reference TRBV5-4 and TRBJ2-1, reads ETGVTQSPTHLIKTRGQQVTLRCSSQSGHNTVSWYQQALGQGPQFIFQYYREEENGRGNFPPRFSGLQFPNYSSELNVNALELDDSALYLCASSLVSRGVNEQFFGPGTRLTVL.